Following are 2 T cell receptor beta chains from one sample sequenced in a study of beta chain features in type 1 diabetes. TCRB transcripts that were expressed got sequenced, as all of the isolated RNA had been reverse transcribed. Produced via immunoSEQ multiplex PCR; TCRdb's table is partial and in-frame only. The table shows about 320,000 clones, with 11% to 15% occurring only once. Sequences were obtained from central memory CD4+ T cells from blood. These TCRs come from a man aged 30-40 years in good health.

Many counts were recorded for this clone. This chain joins TRBV5-6 and TRBJ1-6, with D perhaps TRBD1 (5 bases). CDR3 length: 18 residues. Germline loops: CDR1 SGHDT, CDR2 YYEEEE. V lost 4 bases to trimming and J lost 2 bases, with 19 bases between them. CDR3 sequence: CASSATRAPGPYNSPLHF. Here the CDR3 DNA reads TGTGCCAGCAGCGCCACCAGGGCCCCAGGCCCCTATAATTCACCCCTCCACTTT.

V gene TRBV6-1 combines with J gene TRBJ2-5; 7 bases fit TRBD1. The junction had 8 bases not matched to a gene; V was cut back by 5 bases and J by 5 bases. This CDR3 has 14 amino acids. From germline, CDR1 is MNHNS and CDR2 SASEGT. CDR3: CASSRQGGSETQYF. CDR3 bases: TGTGCCAGCAGTCGACAGGGTGGGTCGGAGACCCAGTACTTC.